The clone carrying this TCR beta chain occurred a few times. V lost 0 bases to trimming and J lost 1 base; unmatched junction nucleotides: 4. Germline CDR1 LGHNA, CDR2 YSLEER. CDR3 length equals 16 residues. The data were taken from a study of blood T cells in healthy people across ages. Through a sample-barcoded 5' primer and a J-beta primer mix, a second PCR was run for roughly 6 to 11 cycles. TCRdb processed the 5' RACE reads anew with MiXCR; each CDR3 protein has one entry. This sample carries roughly 1.9 million distinct CDR3 sequences, roughly 43% of them seen once, and the ten largest clones take approximately 22%.

The sequence was collected from a human donor in good health. Material for sequencing was blood. The rearrangement joins TRBV4-3 to TRBJ2-7; 9 nucleotides agree with TRBD1. CDR3 nucleotides: TGCGCCAGCAGCCAAGATTTGACAGGGGGGTCCTACGAGCAGTACTTC. Translation: CASSQDLTGGSYEQYF.